Each of the 31 T cell receptor beta chains below was sequenced from the same sample in a study of identical twins. Via MiXCR, TCRdb re-called the 5' RACE reads, giving one row per CDR3 protein. The table records around 240,000 distinct CDR3 sequences, 5.5% to 7% of them present only once. The same sample was also used in a study of yellow fever vaccine responses in identical twins.

Material: memory (CD45RO+) T cells sorted from blood. Every receptor here comes from a woman aged 18-29 years in good health.

This clonotype came up many times. This sequence joins TRBV7-8 and TRBJ2-1, with D perhaps TRBD1 or TRBD2 (7 bases each). CDR1 and CDR2 (germline): SGHVS, FQNEAQ. V dropped 0 bases and J dropped 2 bases, with 14 bases sitting between them. The CDR3 sequence is 17 residues long. The CDR3 DNA sequence: TGTGCCAGCAGCTTAGCGGGACAGCGGGGCCCCTACAATGAGCAGTTCTTC. This codes for CASSLAGQRGPYNEQFF. The full variable domain, with the rest looked up from reference TRBV7-8 and TRBJ2-1, is GAGVSQSPRYKVAKRGQDVALRCDPISGHVSLFWYQQALGQGPEFLTYFQNEAQLDKSGLPSDRFFAERPEGSVSTLKIQRTQQEDSAVYLCASSLAGQRGPYNEQFFGPGTRLTVL.

This clonotype was detected a few times. The chain uses TRBV10-2 and TRBJ2-5; no clear D gene. Germline V gene data show CDR1 as WSHSY and CDR2 as SAAADI. This CDR3 is 15 amino acids long. Trimming shortened V by 5 bases and J by 0 bases, and 13 bases separated the two germline ends. This CDR3 is CASSPERDYQETQYF. Written as DNA, the CDR3 is TGCGCCAGCAGTCCCGAACGAGACTACCAAGAGACCCAGTACTTC.

The J gene is TRBJ2-3, the V gene TRBV6-1, with 9 bases that match TRBD2. The germline gives CDR1 MNHNS, CDR2 SASEGT. CDR3 length: 16 residues. The junction had 8 bases not matched to a gene; V was cut back by 5 bases and J by 2 bases. CDR3 protein: CASSPLTSGFTDTQYF. The DNA of the CDR3 is TGTGCCAGCAGTCCCCTGACTAGCGGATTCACAGATACGCAGTATTTT.

The J gene is TRBJ1-5, the V gene TRBV5-6, with D perhaps matching TRBD1 (6 bases). The length of the CDR3 is 17 residues. Germline values: CDR1 SGHDT, CDR2 YYEEEE. Trimming removed 4 bases at V and 0 bases at J, with 17 bases between. This chain's CDR3 is CASSTTRQAYSNQPQHF. The DNA for the CDR3 is TGTGCCAGCAGCACAACCCGACAGGCCTATAGCAATCAGCCCCAGCATTTT.

The chain joins TRBV27 to TRBJ1-1; unclear D gene. CDR1 and CDR2 (germline): MNHEY, SMNVEV (reference sequence). CDR3 length equals 16 residues. The V end lost 5 bases, the J end lost 1 base, and 17 bases lay between the germline ends. CDR3: CASSPWAFVGNTEAFF. The CDR3 region has the DNA TGTGCCAGCAGTCCCTGGGCTTTCGTCGGGAACACTGAAGCTTTCTTT.

The table lists this clonotype with many counts. This chain joins TRBV27 and TRBJ2-3; 11 bases line up with TRBD2. Germline V CDR1 and CDR2: MNHEY, SMNVEV (reference sequence). The CDR3 has 16 residues. V shed 6 bases and J 6 bases; nucleotides not matched to a gene: 11. The CDR3 coding sequence is TGTGCCAGCAGCTTAGTAGCGGGGGGGCCAAGGGATACGCAGTATTTT. Amino acids: CASSLVAGGPRDTQYF.

Ten or more counts support this clonotype. The J gene is TRBJ2-1, the V gene TRBV6-1; D may be TRBD2 (5 bases). V lost 7 bases and J lost 8, with 21 bases in between. The length of the CDR3 is 15 residues. Germline CDR1 reads MNHNS; CDR2 reads SASEGT. The CDR3 protein is CASTEGRTASHEQFF. The CDR3 bases are TGTGCCAGCACCGAGGGAAGGACCGCCAGTCATGAGCAGTTCTTC.

The CDR3 DNA reads TGTGCCAGCTCCCGAGAAGGGGACGAGCAGTACGTC. This gives the protein CASSREGDEQYV. The rearrangement links TRBV18 to TRBJ2-7; D might be TRBD1 (5 bases). V was trimmed by 6 bases and J by 5 bases, leaving 11 bases between them. Germline CDR1 and CDR2: KGHSH and LQKENI. The CDR3 spans 12 residues.

The J gene is TRBJ2-7, the V gene TRBV20-1; no definite D call. Germline CDR1 and CDR2: DFQATT and SNEGSKA (reference sequence). CDR3 length: 10 amino acids. V was pared by 5 bases and J by 7 bases, with 9 bases between. The CDR3 protein is CSAGRLEQYF. CDR3 nucleotide sequence: TGCAGTGCTGGAAGACTGGAGCAGTACTTC.

This clonotype has more than one count but fewer than ten. The V and J genes are TRBV11-2 and TRBJ1-3, with D unclear. The length of the CDR3 is 14 residues. The germline V gene encodes CDR1 SGHAT and CDR2 FQNNGV. V was shortened by 1 base and J by 4 bases, with 8 bases between the two germline ends. This CDR3 is CASSLAPEGNTIYF. The CDR3 DNA reads TGTGCCAGCAGCTTAGCGCCGGAGGGAAACACCATATATTTT.

This clonotype was detected many times. The chain uses TRBV11-2 and TRBJ2-1; possible D gene TRBD2, 6 bases. V was trimmed by 5 bases and J by 6 bases, leaving 17 bases between them. This CDR3 contains 15 residues. CDR1 is SGHAT, CDR2 FQNNGV, per germline. CDR3 residues: CASSPRGGLSNEQFF. The CDR3 nucleotides read TGTGCCAGCAGCCCCCGAGGAGGGCTAAGCAATGAGCAGTTCTTC.

There are many counts of this clonotype. The CDR3 sequence is CASSPRGGGTDTQYF. The DNA for the CDR3 is TGTGCCAGCAGCCCGCGCGGGGGGGGCACAGATACGCAGTATTTT. The chain couples TRBV28 to TRBJ2-3; 9 bases agree with TRBD2. The CDR3 runs 15 residues. CDR1 is MDHEN and CDR2 is SYDVKM in the germline V gene. V trimming: 6 bases; J trimming: 1 base; junction bases outside the gene matches: 5.

This clonotype was detected only a few times. This rearrangement joins TRBV24-1 to TRBJ2-2; D is unresolved. Per the germline V gene, CDR1 is KGHDR and CDR2 is SFDVKD. V was clipped by 5 bases and J by 1 base, with 7 bases between them. There are 14 residues in the CDR3. The chain's CDR3 is CATSAVRNTGELFF. The CDR3 DNA reads as TGTGCCACCAGTGCCGTCCGGAACACCGGGGAGCTGTTTTTT.

This clonotype was observed at least ten times. The V call is TRBV20-1, the J call TRBJ2-5; TRBD2 might be the D (6 bases). The CDR3 runs 14 residues. V gave up 1 base and J gave up 5 bases, with 14 bases separating them. Germline assignment: CDR1 DFQATT and CDR2 SNEGSKA (reference sequence). CDR3 region: CSARVGGERETQYF. The CDR3 bases are TGCAGTGCTAGAGTAGGAGGGGAAAGGGAGACCCAGTACTTC.

The chain carries TRBV25-1 and TRBJ1-6; the D gene is possibly TRBD1 (5 bases). This CDR3 is 15 amino acids long. V dropped 4 bases and J dropped 7 bases, with 14 bases sitting between them. Looked up from germline, CDR1 is MGHDK and CDR2 is SYGVNS. For the CDR3, the DNA is TGTGCCAGCAGTGGAGGGGCAGGGAAGAATTCACCCCTCCACTTT. Its protein is CASSGGAGKNSPLHF.

The J gene is TRBJ1-2, the V gene TRBV7-9, with 10 bases identical to TRBD1. J lost 6 bases, V lost 6 bases, and 13 bases had no gene match. The length of the CDR3 is 16 residues. Germline values: CDR1 SEHNR, CDR2 FQNEAQ (reference sequence). The CDR3 loop is CASSLLGTGERDGYTF. The CDR3 DNA is TGTGCCAGCAGTCTTCTAGGGACAGGGGAGAGGGATGGCTACACCTTC.

This chain uses TRBV28 with TRBJ1-5; 10 nucleotides agree with TRBD1. The V gene end was trimmed by 6 bases and the J gene end by 9 bases; junction bases not matched to a gene: 14. There are 16 residues in the CDR3. CDR1 is MDHEN and CDR2 is SYDVKM in the germline V gene. The CDR3, as DNA: TGTGCCAGCAGAGCCGGGACAGGGGCCTATCTTCCGCCCCAGCATTTT. Translating gives CASRAGTGAYLPPQHF.

This rearrangement joins TRBV11-2 to TRBJ2-1, with D hard to call. CDR3 size: 14 residues. In germline, CDR1 is SGHAT, CDR2 FQNNGV. V was pared by 0 bases and J by 7 bases, with 10 bases between. CDR3 region: CASSLDPAANEQFF. CDR3 nucleotide sequence: TGTGCCAGCAGCTTAGATCCGGCGGCTAATGAGCAGTTCTTC.

This clonotype has a count of ten or more. This chain uses TRBV6-5 with TRBJ2-3; D unclear. The CDR3 loop spans 15 amino acids. Trimming took 0 bases from V and 2 from J, leaving 9 bases between them. The V gene's germline CDR1 is MNHEY and CDR2 SVGAGI. The CDR3 protein is CASSYSKVSTDTQYF. The CDR3 bases are TGTGCCAGCAGTTACTCGAAGGTTTCCACAGATACGCAGTATTTT.

At least ten counts were recorded for this clonotype. This CDR3 is CASSRLAGGQETQYF. In DNA, the CDR3 is TGTGCCAGCAGTCGACTAGCGGGGGGTCAAGAGACCCAGTACTTC. The chain joins TRBV12-3 or TRBV12-4 to TRBJ2-5, with 13 bases identical to TRBD2. Trimming took 5 bases from V and 2 from J; bases not matched to a gene: 2. This CDR3 contains 15 residues.

This chain uses TRBV3-1 with TRBJ2-3, with no clear D. The CDR3 totals 17 residues. Trimming shortened V by 11 bases and J by 4 bases, and 28 bases separated the two germline ends. Germline V CDR1 and CDR2: LGHDT, YNNKEL (reference sequence). The DNA of the CDR3 is TGTGCCTCCTGCCAAGAAAGGAGTGCTCCAGGCGCAGATACGCAGTATTTT. Translating it yields CASCQERSAPGADTQYF.

The chain has TRBV20-1 and TRBJ1-5, with 11 nucleotides matching TRBD1. Trimming cost V 6 bases and J 7 bases; bases outside gene matches: 5. The CDR3 runs to 13 residues. Germline lookup yields CDR1 DFQATT and CDR2 SNEGSKA (reference sequence). CDR3 DNA sequence: TGCAGTGCCCGGACAGGGGGCTGGCAGCCCCAGCATTTT. This gives the protein CSARTGGWQPQHF.

This clonotype was recorded many times. The chain links TRBV28 to TRBJ1-2; perhaps TRBD1 as D (6 bases). The germline V gene has CDR1 MDHEN and CDR2 SYDVKM. V lost 8 bases to trimming and J lost 1 base, with 11 bases between them. This CDR3 is built from 13 residues. This chain's CDR3 is CASSRGGNYGYTF. In nucleotides, the CDR3 is TGTGCCAGCTCCAGGGGCGGTAACTATGGCTACACCTTC.

The V call is TRBV15, the J call TRBJ2-2, with 9 bases matching TRBD2. The CDR3 is made up of 17 amino acids. J gave up 6 bases and V 0 bases, and 8 bases lay outside the gene matches. Germline lookup yields CDR1 LNHNV and CDR2 YYDKDF (reference sequence). DNA for the CDR3: TGTGCCACCAGCAGAGAAGTCTCGGCGGGAGGGGCCGGGGAGCTGTTTTTT. This codes for CATSREVSAGGAGELFF.

This clonotype was seen a single time. This sequence joins TRBV28 and TRBJ2-7; 8 positions agree with TRBD1. This CDR3 has 15 residues. The ends lost 7 bases at V and 4 bases at J; junction bases unmatched: 12. In germline, CDR1 is MDHEN, CDR2 SYDVKM. CDR3 DNA: TGTGCCAGCACCCTCAACCGGGACAGGAAATACGAGCAGTACTTC. It specifies CASTLNRDRKYEQYF.

This clonotype occurred many times. The chain links TRBV18 to TRBJ2-5; D not certain. V lost 2 bases, J lost 5 bases, and 6 bases lay in between. CDR1 is KGHSH and CDR2 is LQKENI in the germline V gene. The CDR3 extends over 12 amino acids. The DNA for the CDR3 is TGTGCCAGCTCACCAGTTGGGGAGACCCAGTACTTC. Protein product: CASSPVGETQYF.

This chain joins TRBV18 and TRBJ1-2; 10 bases agree with TRBD1. This CDR3 has 14 residues. V gave up 3 bases and J gave up 4 bases; unmatched junction bases: 2. Germline assignment: CDR1 KGHSH and CDR2 LQKENI. CDR3 loop: CASSPGQGSYGYTF. The CDR3, as DNA: TGTGCCAGCTCACCGGGACAGGGGTCCTATGGCTACACCTTC.

This chain joins TRBV6-1 and TRBJ2-7, with 11 bases lining up with TRBD1. Germline V lookup: CDR1 MNHNS, CDR2 SASEGT. V was clipped by 6 bases and J by 5 bases; unmatched bases: 12. This CDR3 contains 16 residues. The CDR3 coding sequence is TGTGCCAGCAGAATCGACGAGGGACAGGGGGTCCACGAGCAGTACTTC. Translation gives CASRIDEGQGVHEQYF.

This clonotype was seen repeatedly, ten times or more. The V call is TRBV2, the J call TRBJ2-2; D remains ambiguous. V lost 6 bases and J lost 0, with 11 bases in between. Germline values: CDR1 SNHLY, CDR2 FYNNEI. This CDR3 region has 15 residues. The CDR3 coding sequence is TGTGCCAGCAGGATGGACGGCCCGAACACCGGGGAGCTGTTTTTT. This encodes CASRMDGPNTGELFF.

This clonotype was seen repeatedly, ten times or more. This chain connects TRBV3-1 to TRBJ2-3; TRBD2 agrees at 8 bases. The CDR3 contains 16 residues. Germline V CDR1 and CDR2: LGHDT, YNNKEL (reference sequence). J was trimmed by 0 bases and V by 4 bases; bases with no gene match: 6. CDR3 sequence reads: CASSRAGAPSTDTQYF. CDR3 sequence (DNA): TGTGCCAGCAGCCGAGCGGGGGCCCCTAGCACAGATACGCAGTATTTT.

This clonotype has at least ten counts. The rearrangement uses TRBV6-4 and TRBJ2-3; no firm D call. The CDR3 sequence is 13 residues long. CDR1 MRHNA and CDR2 SNTAGT come from the germline V gene. Trimming shortened V by 0 bases and J by 6 bases, and 7 bases separated the two germline ends. The DNA of the CDR3 is TGTGCCAGCAGTGACTCTGAGAGGGATACGCAGTATTTT. Translation gives CASSDSERDTQYF.